This T cell receptor (beta chain) was captured in a study of early T cells in non-severe SARS-CoV-2 infection. Study-level background: Unsorted whole-blood RNA was sequenced in bulk, leaving chains unpaired.

This clonotype was counted a few times. Its antigen is not known. Researchers attached unique molecular identifiers to individual cDNA molecules. MiXCR, applied by TCRdb to the 5' RACE reads, yields one record per CDR3 protein. The sample contains roughly 26,000 distinct CDR3 sequences, roughly 4% of which appear only once. General study points: Private and CD4 specificities were missed by VDJdb matching, skewed to anti-spike CD8.

Trimming stripped 4 bases from V and 0 bases from J, with 10 bases between. This CDR3 comprises 15 residues. CDR1 and CDR2 (germline): LNHDA, SQIVND (reference sequence). The chain recombines TRBV19 with TRBJ1-5; no firm D call. The sequence derives from an adult who was a healthcare worker with PCR-confirmed SARS-CoV-2 infection or an uninfected control (not recorded which). Sample: whole blood. The chain's CDR3 is CASSRASFSNQPQHF. The CDR3 bases are TGTGCCAGTAGTAGGGCCTCCTTTAGCAATCAGCCCCAGCATTTT.